Listed here is a single T cell receptor beta chain. The data stem from a study of blood T cells in healthy people across ages. A J-beta primer mix and a sample-barcoded 5' primer were used in a second PCR of about 6 to 12 cycles. Each CDR3 protein gets one entry after TCRdb re-called the 5' RACE reads with MiXCR. The table shows about 640,000 distinct CDR3 sequences, with around three fifths occurring only once. The germline gives CDR1 SEHNR, CDR2 FQNEAQ (reference sequence). CDR3 length: 16 amino acids. The trim removed 5 bases at V and 5 bases at J, leaving 10 bases unmatched. V usage is TRBV7-9 and J usage is TRBJ2-7, with 12 bases aligning to TRBD1. Source material: blood. This sequence originates from a man aged 60 to 75 in good health. CDR3 loop: CASSPESGTGGNEQYF. DNA of the CDR3: TGTGCCAGCAGCCCAGAATCCGGGACAGGGGGCAACGAGCAGTACTTC.